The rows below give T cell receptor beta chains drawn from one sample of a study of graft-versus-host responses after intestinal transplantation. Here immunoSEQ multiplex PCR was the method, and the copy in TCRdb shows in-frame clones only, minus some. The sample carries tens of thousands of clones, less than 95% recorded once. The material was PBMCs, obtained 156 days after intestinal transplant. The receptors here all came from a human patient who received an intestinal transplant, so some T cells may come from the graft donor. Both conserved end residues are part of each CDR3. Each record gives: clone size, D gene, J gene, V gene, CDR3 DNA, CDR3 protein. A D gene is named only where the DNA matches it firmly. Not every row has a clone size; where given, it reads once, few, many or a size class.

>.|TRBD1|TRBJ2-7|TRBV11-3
TGTGCCAGCAGCCCAGCCAGGGGGCGGGGTTCTCGGGAGCAGTACTTC
CASSPARGRGSREQYF
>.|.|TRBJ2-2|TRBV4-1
TGCGCCAGCAGCCACTCGAACACCGGGGAGCTGTTTTTT
CASSHSNTGELFF
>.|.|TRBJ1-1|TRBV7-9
TGTGCCAGCAGCTTAGTAATAGCAGGGAACACTGAAGCTTTCTTT
CASSLVIAGNTEAFF
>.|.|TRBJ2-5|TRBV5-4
TGTGCCAGCAGCTGGGTTGAGGGAGAGACCCAGTACTTC
CASSWVEGETQYF
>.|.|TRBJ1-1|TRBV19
TGTGCCAGTAGTACCGGACAGAACCCGGACCCGAACACTGAAGCTTTCTTT
CASSTGQNPDPNTEAFF
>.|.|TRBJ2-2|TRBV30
TGTGCCTGGAGTTTTTTCTCGGGAACCGGGGAGCTGTTTTTT
CAWSFFSGTGELFF
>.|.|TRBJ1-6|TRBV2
TGTGCCACCGTCCTTGAGAGGAATTCACCCCTCCACTTT
CATVLERNSPLHF
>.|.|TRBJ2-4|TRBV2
TGTGCCAGCAGTGAAGGCAGACCGCTAGCCAAAAACATTCAGTACTTC
CASSEGRPLAKNIQYF
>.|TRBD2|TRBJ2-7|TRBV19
TGTGCCAGTAGTCCTGGGACGGGGGGCTACGAGCAGTACTTC
CASSPGTGGYEQYF
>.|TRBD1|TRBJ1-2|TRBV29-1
TGCAGCGTTGAAGATCGCCAGGGGGCGCATAACTATGGCTACACCTTC
CSVEDRQGAHNYGYTF
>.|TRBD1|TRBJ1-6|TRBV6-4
TGTGCCAGCAGTGACGGACAGGGGGCTTCACCCCTCCACTTT
CASSDGQGASPLHF
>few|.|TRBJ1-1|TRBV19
TGTGCCAGTAGATCTCAGGGGAGCGGGGCTTTCTTT
CASRSQGSGAFF
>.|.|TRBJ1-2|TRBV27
TGTGCCAGCAGAACAGGGTCTCTGGGCTACACCTTC
CASRTGSLGYTF
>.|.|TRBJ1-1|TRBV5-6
TGTGCCAGCAGCTTAGAGTGGAACACTGAAGCTTTCTTT
CASSLEWNTEAFF
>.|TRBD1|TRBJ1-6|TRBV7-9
TGTGCCAGCAGCCCCGACAGGGGTACACCCCTCCACTTT
CASSPDRGTPLHF
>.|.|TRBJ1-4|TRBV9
TGTGCCAGCAGCTCCGGGACGGCTGCAACTAATGAAAAACTGTTTTTT
CASSSGTAATNEKLFF
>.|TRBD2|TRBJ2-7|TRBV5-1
TGCGCCAGCAGCGGGAGGGCCGACGAGCAGTACTTC
CASSGRADEQYF
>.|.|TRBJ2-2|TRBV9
TGTGCCAGCAGCGTAGGTGGTTTAATGGGCACCGGGGAGCTGTTTTTT
CASSVGGLMGTGELFF
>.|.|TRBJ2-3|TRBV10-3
TGTGCCATCAGTGACCGGGAATGGGATGGGGTAGATACGCAGTATTTT
CAISDREWDGVDTQYF
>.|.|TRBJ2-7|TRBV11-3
TGTGCCAGCAGCTTAGGGTGGGGGCTGAGATACGAGCAGTACTTC
CASSLGWGLRYEQYF
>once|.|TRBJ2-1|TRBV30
TGTGCCTGGAACACGGGTGCCGCCGCCTACAATGAGCAGTTCTTC
CAWNTGAAAYNEQFF
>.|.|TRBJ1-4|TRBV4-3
TGCGCCAGCAGCCCACTAGGGACTAGCGGGGTCGGAGGGGGGGAAAAACTGTTTTTT
CASSPLGTSGVGGGEKLFF
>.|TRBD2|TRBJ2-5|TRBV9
TGTGCCAGCAGCGTACTAGCGGGGATGGGAGAGACCCAGTACTTC
CASSVLAGMGETQYF
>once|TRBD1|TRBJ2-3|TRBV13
TGTGCCAGCAGCGGAGTCGACAGGGTGTCAAGCACAGATACGCAGTATTTT
CASSGVDRVSSTDTQYF
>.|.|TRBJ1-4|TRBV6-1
TGTGCCAGCAGTGAATCGCGGAGTGCAACTAATGAAAAACTGTTTTTT
CASSESRSATNEKLFF
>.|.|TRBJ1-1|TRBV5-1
TGCGCCAGCAGCTTGGAGGGCACTGAAGCTTTCTTT
CASSLEGTEAFF
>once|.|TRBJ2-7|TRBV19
TGTGCCAGTAGTCACGGCACAGACGGCGAGCAGTACTTC
CASSHGTDGEQYF
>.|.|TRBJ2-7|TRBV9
TGTGCCAGCAGCGCCCGGGACGGGGCCAACTACGAGCAGTACTTC
CASSARDGANYEQYF
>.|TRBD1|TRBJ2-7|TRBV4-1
TGCGCCAGCAGCCAAGATCCCGGGACAGGGGGCGACGAGCAGTACTTC
CASSQDPGTGGDEQYF
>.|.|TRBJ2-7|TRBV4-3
TGCGCCAGCAGCCAAGAATCCCACTGGTCCTACGAGCAGTACTTC
CASSQESHWSYEQYF
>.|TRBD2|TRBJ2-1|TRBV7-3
TGTGCCAGCAGCGTGACTAGCGGGGGGAGCAATGAGCAGTTCTTC
CASSVTSGGSNEQFF
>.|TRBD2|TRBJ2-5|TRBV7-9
TGTGCCAGCAGCTTAGGACTAGCCCCCGAACAGTACTTC
CASSLGLAPEQYF
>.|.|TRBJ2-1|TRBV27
TGTGCCAGCAGTTTGTCTGGGGATTACAATGAGCAGTTCTTC
CASSLSGDYNEQFF
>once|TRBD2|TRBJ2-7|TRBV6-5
TGTGCCAGCAGTTACGCGGGAGCCTCCTACGAGCAGTACTTC
CASSYAGASYEQYF
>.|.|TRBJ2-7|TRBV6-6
TGTGCCAGCAGCGCCCTCTTGGCCTACGAGCAGTACTTC
CASSALLAYEQYF
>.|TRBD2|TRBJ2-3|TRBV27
TGTGCCAGCAAGACTAGCGGGGGTAGCTGGGATGAGGATACGCAGTATTTT
CASKTSGGSWDEDTQYF
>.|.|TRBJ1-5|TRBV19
TGTGCCAGTAGCGTAAATAGCAATCAGCCCCAGCATTTT
CASSVNSNQPQHF
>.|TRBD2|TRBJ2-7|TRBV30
TGTGCCTGGAGTGTCTTGGCGGGAGAAATTGAGCAGTACTTC
CAWSVLAGEIEQYF
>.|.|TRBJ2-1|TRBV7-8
TGTGCCAGCAGCTTGCAGCCGGGACTTTACTACAATGAGCAGTTCTTC
CASSLQPGLYYNEQFF
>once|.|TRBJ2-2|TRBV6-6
TGTGCCAGCAGTTATTTGGCGACAAGGAACACCGGGGAGCTGTTTTTT
CASSYLATRNTGELFF
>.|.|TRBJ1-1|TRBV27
TGTGCCAGCAGCTTTGGGGGGGCCGAAGCTTTCTTT
CASSFGGAEAFF
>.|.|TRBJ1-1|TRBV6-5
TGTGCCAGCAGTTACTCGTTCGGCAGGGGAGACACTGAAGCTTTCTTT
CASSYSFGRGDTEAFF
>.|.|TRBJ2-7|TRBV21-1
TGTGCCAGCAGCAAACTAGCTGCCGGGACCGATTACGAGCAGTACTTC
CASSKLAAGTDYEQYF
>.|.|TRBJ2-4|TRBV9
TGTGCCAGCAGCGTAGACCGAACGACTGGGGACATTCAGTACTTC
CASSVDRTTGDIQYF
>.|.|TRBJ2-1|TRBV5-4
TGTGCCAGCAGCCGGCGGTTCGGCCGCAATGAGCAGTTCTTC
CASSRRFGRNEQFF
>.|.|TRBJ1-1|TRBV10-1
TGCGCCAGCAGTTTCCCGGGACACCGCACTGAAGCTTTCTTT
CASSFPGHRTEAFF
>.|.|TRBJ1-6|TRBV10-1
TGCGCCAGCAGTGATATGAGGGATTCACCCCTCCACTTT
CASSDMRDSPLHF
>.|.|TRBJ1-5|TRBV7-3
TGTGCCAGCAGCGAACTAACAGGGCAGCCCCAGCATTTT
CASSELTGQPQHF
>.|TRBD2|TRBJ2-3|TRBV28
TGTGCCAGCAGAGACCGACTAGCCGCTAGCACAGATACGCAGTATTTT
CASRDRLAASTDTQYF
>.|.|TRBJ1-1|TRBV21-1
TGTGCCAGCAGCAAAGAGGGCCTACAGGGCTTGAACACTGAAGCTTTCTTT
CASSKEGLQGLNTEAFF
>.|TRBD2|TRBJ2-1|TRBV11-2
TGTGCCAGCAGCTTAGTACCGGTAGCGGGAGGGGGAGATGAGCAGTTCTTC
CASSLVPVAGGGDEQFF
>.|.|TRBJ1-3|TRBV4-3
TGCGCCAGCAGCCAAGATCTGAGGGCTGGAAACACCATATATTTT
CASSQDLRAGNTIYF
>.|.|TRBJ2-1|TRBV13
TGTGCCAGCAGCTCTTTTCTCAATGAGCAGTTCTTC
CASSSFLNEQFF